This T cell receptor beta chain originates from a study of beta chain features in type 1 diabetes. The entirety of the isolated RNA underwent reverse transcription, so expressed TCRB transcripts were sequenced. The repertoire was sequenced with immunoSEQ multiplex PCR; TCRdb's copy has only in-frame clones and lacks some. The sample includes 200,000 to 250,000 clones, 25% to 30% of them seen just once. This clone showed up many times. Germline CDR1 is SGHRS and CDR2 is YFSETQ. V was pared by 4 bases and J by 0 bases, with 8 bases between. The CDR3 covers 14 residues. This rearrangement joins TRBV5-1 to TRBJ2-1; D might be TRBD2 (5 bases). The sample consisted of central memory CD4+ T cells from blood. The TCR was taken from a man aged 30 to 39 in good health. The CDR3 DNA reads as TGCGCCAGCAGCCCCGGGGACTCCTACAATGAGCAGTTCTTC. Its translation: CASSPGDSYNEQFF.